Following are 16 T cell receptor beta chains from one sample sequenced in a study of blood T cell repertoires in COVID-19. Measured with immunoSEQ multiplex PCR; TCRdb has only the in-frame clones, and not every one. The data contain roughly 88,000 clones, 72% of them singletons. The sequenced material came from peripheral blood. These receptors were collected from a woman aged 60 to 75 in a cohort sampled during active or convalescent COVID-19.

J is TRBJ1-1 and V is TRBV6-6, with 7 nucleotides matching TRBD1. After removal of 2 bases from V and 3 bases from J, the junction contained 3 bases not matched to a gene. Germline V gene lookup returns CDR1 MNHNY and CDR2 SVGAGI (reference sequence). The CDR3 loop spans 14 amino acids. CDR3 sequence: CASSYGRGDTEAFF. In nucleotides, the CDR3 is TGTGCCAGCAGTTACGGCAGGGGGGACACTGAAGCTTTCTTT.

The gene calls are TRBV19 and TRBJ1-4, with 7 bases identical to TRBD1. This CDR3 has 16 amino acids. From germline, CDR1 is LNHDA and CDR2 SQIVND (reference sequence). Unmatched junction bases numbered 7, after V lost 6 bases and J lost 0 bases. The chain's CDR3 is CASRQDRVATNEKLFF. The CDR3 nucleotides read TGTGCCAGTAGACAAGACAGGGTGGCAACTAATGAAAAACTGTTTTTT.

The chain joins TRBV7-8 to TRBJ2-1, with 8 bases aligning to TRBD1. With V trimmed by 3 bases and J by 6 bases, 7 bases remained unmatched. This CDR3 has 15 residues. Looked up from germline, CDR1 is SGHVS and CDR2 is FQNEAQ. The CDR3: CASSFDRGALNEQFF. DNA for the CDR3: TGTGCCAGCAGCTTTGACAGGGGCGCCCTCAATGAGCAGTTCTTC. The complete variable domain, with remaining parts taken from reference TRBV7-8 and TRBJ2-1, reads GAGVSQSPRYKVAKRGQDVALRCDPISGHVSLFWYQQALGQGPEFLTYFQNEAQLDKSGLPSDRFFAERPEGSVSTLKIQRTQQEDSAVYLCASSFDRGALNEQFFGPGTRLTVL.

The rearrangement joins TRBV6-1 to TRBJ2-3; a weak D match, TRBD2 (6 bases). Per germline, CDR1 MNHNS and CDR2 SASEGT. Trimming removed 2 bases at V and 6 bases at J, with 15 bases between. CDR3 length: 15 residues. CDR3 sequence: CASSEMGGRMDTQYF. Written as DNA, the CDR3 is TGTGCCAGCAGTGAAATGGGGGGAAGGATGGATACGCAGTATTTT.

A few counts support this clone. V is TRBV2 and J is TRBJ2-3; weak D call: TRBD2 (5 bases). V was shortened by 5 bases and J by 4 bases, with 16 bases between the two germline ends. The V gene's germline CDR1 is SNHLY and CDR2 FYNNEI. The CDR3 consists of 15 residues. The CDR3 reads CASSKGLPRADTQYF. The DNA for the CDR3 is TGTGCCAGCAGTAAAGGACTTCCTCGGGCAGATACGCAGTATTTT.

The chain is built from TRBV18 and TRBJ2-5; possibly TRBD2 for D (6 bases). Trimming took 4 bases from V and 5 from J, leaving 11 bases between them. The CDR3 sequence is 13 residues long. Germline V gene sequence: CDR1 KGHSH, CDR2 LQKENI. The CDR3 loop is CASSLGTSETQYF. The CDR3, as DNA: TGTGCCAGCTCACTCGGGACTTCCGAGACCCAGTACTTC.

The J gene is TRBJ2-1, the V gene TRBV2; 9 nucleotides agree with TRBD2. Germline CDR1 is SNHLY and CDR2 is FYNNEI. V gave up 0 bases and J gave up 4 bases; unmatched junction bases: 7. This CDR3 has 17 amino acids. CDR3 sequence: CASSEAIGGGAYNEQFF. The CDR3, as DNA: TGTGCCAGCAGTGAAGCTATCGGCGGGGGGGCTTACAATGAGCAGTTCTTC.

This rearrangement joins TRBV6-5 to TRBJ1-5, with D uncertain. V shed 5 bases and J shed 2 bases, with 13 bases lying between them. CDR3 length equals 15 residues. Germline loops: CDR1 MNHEY, CDR2 SVGAGI. For the CDR3, the DNA is TGTGCCAGCAGTCGCCTAACCCACGGCAATCAGCCCCAGCATTTT. Protein: CASSRLTHGNQPQHF.

The chain employs TRBV6-5 and TRBJ2-7, with D perhaps TRBD2 (6 bases). Trimming left V 2 bases short and J 0 bases short, with 14 bases between. Germline loops: CDR1 MNHEY, CDR2 SVGAGI. CDR3 length: 16 residues. The CDR3 DNA reads TGTGCCAGCAGTTACGCGATGGGAGGCAGCTCCTACGAGCAGTACTTC. Translation: CASSYAMGGSSYEQYF.

This clone has a handful of counts. The chain links TRBV5-5 to TRBJ2-3; 8 nucleotides agree with TRBD2. In germline, CDR1 is SGHKS, CDR2 YYEKEE (reference sequence). V was pared by 5 bases and J by 2 bases, with 13 bases of the junction left unmatched. The CDR3 covers 17 residues. The CDR3 DNA sequence: TGTGCCAGCAGTGGAGCGGGGGCCCTAGGAAACACAGATACGCAGTATTTT. Translating gives CASSGAGALGNTDTQYF. The whole variable domain, filled in from reference TRBV5-5 and TRBJ2-3, reads DAGVTQSPTHLIKTRGQQVTLRCSPISGHKSVSWYQQVLGQGPQFIFQYYEKEERGRGNFPDRFSARQFPNYSSELNVNALLLGDSALYLCASSGAGALGNTDTQYFGPGTRLTVL.

The chain carries TRBV9 and TRBJ2-2; the match to TRBD2 covers 11 bases. The CDR3 contains 17 residues. Germline loops: CDR1 SGDLS, CDR2 YYNGEE. J lost 2 bases, V lost 3 bases, and 6 bases had no gene match. The CDR3 DNA reads TGTGCCAGCAGCGCAAGACTAGCGGGGAGAAACACCGGGGAGCTGTTTTTT. It encodes CASSARLAGRNTGELFF.

The chain uses TRBV28 and TRBJ1-2; 8 nucleotides agree with TRBD1. The CDR3 spans 14 residues. Germline lookup yields CDR1 MDHEN and CDR2 SYDVKM. V lost 3 bases to trimming and J lost 8 bases; unmatched junction nucleotides: 8. CDR3 loop: CASSFSARGHGYTF. CDR3 nucleotides: TGTGCCAGCAGTTTCTCGGCCAGGGGGCACGGCTACACCTTC.

V and J are TRBV28 and TRBJ1-5, with 12 bases lining up with TRBD1. V shed 6 bases, J shed 11 bases, and the junction held 11 bases outside the gene matches. The germline V gene has CDR1 MDHEN and CDR2 SYDVKM. CDR3 length equals 15 residues. CDR3 coding DNA: TGTGCCAGCAGCTGGGGACAGGGGGCGGTCAGGACCCAGCATTTT. It specifies CASSWGQGAVRTQHF.

This clone came up a few times. V is TRBV6-5 and J is TRBJ2-7, with no clear D. V lost 2 bases to trimming and J lost 3 bases, with 14 bases between them. Germline V lookup: CDR1 MNHEY, CDR2 SVGAGI. The CDR3 spans 15 residues. In DNA, the CDR3 is TGTGCCAGCAGTTACCCCCGTCTGAACATCTACGAGCAGTACTTC. This translates into CASSYPRLNIYEQYF.

The gene calls are TRBV6-5 and TRBJ1-2; 9 bases match TRBD1. The V segment lost 6 bases and the J segment 6 bases; nucleotides outside the gene matches: 5. The CDR3 is made up of 13 amino acids. CDR1 is MNHEY and CDR2 is SVGAGI in the germline V gene. CDR3 DNA: TGTGCCAGCAGCTGGACAGGGGCTGATGGCTACACCTTC. Protein product: CASSWTGADGYTF.

The chain is built from TRBV30 and TRBJ2-1, with D tentatively TRBD2 (5 bases). From germline, CDR1 is GTSNPN and CDR2 SVGIG (reference sequence). The CDR3 spans 13 residues. The V gene lost 0 bases and the J gene lost 8 bases, with 11 bases spanning the gap. The CDR3: CAWSVQRGHEQFF. Written as DNA, the CDR3 is TGTGCCTGGAGTGTACAACGAGGGCATGAGCAGTTCTTC.